This entry lists 31 T cell receptor beta chains sequenced from one sample in a study of blood T cell repertoires in COVID-19. TCRdb keeps only in-frame clones here, not all; method: immunoSEQ multiplex PCR. Here the sample spans 150,000 to 200,000 clones, approximately 90% being singletons. The sequenced material came from peripheral blood. These receptors were obtained from a man in his sixties or seventies with active or convalescent COVID-19.

This chain uses TRBV19 with TRBJ2-1; 7 bases line up with TRBD2. J was trimmed by 0 bases and V by 8 bases; bases with no gene match: 10. Germline CDR1 is LNHDA and CDR2 is SQIVND (reference sequence). This CDR3 contains 16 residues. The CDR3 sequence: CASRKDGGSSYNEQFF. The DNA of the CDR3 is TGTGCCAGTCGGAAGGACGGGGGGAGCTCCTACAATGAGCAGTTCTTC.

The V gene is TRBV5-6, the J gene TRBJ2-3; a weak D match, TRBD1 (7 bases). Germline V gives CDR1 SGHDT, CDR2 YYEEEE. CDR3 size: 15 residues. V lost 2 bases and J 3 bases, leaving 13 bases between the germline ends. The CDR3 bases are TGTGCCAGCAGCTTAGGGGGCGGGGCTACAGATACGCAGTATTTT. Protein sequence: CASSLGGGATDTQYF.

This clone has just one count. The chain carries TRBV10-3 and TRBJ1-1; 7 bases align to TRBD1. The CDR3 has 14 residues. CDR1 ENHRY and CDR2 SYGVKD come from the germline V gene. V was pared by 10 bases and J by 4 bases, with 12 bases of the junction left unmatched. The CDR3 protein is CASSQGVRGTEAFF. DNA for the CDR3: TGTGCCAGCAGCCAGGGGGTACGGGGCACTGAAGCTTTCTTT.

The genes are TRBV4-1 and TRBJ2-3; 8 bases map to TRBD1. J lost 1 base, V lost 3 bases, and 6 bases had no gene match. The CDR3 loop spans 16 amino acids. Germline CDR1 MGHRA, CDR2 YSYEKL. The chain's CDR3 is CASSHSTGAGTDTQYF. The CDR3 DNA sequence: TGCGCCAGCAGCCATTCGACAGGGGCGGGCACAGATACGCAGTATTTT.

V and J are TRBV19 and TRBJ2-7, with 8 bases lining up with TRBD1. Germline trimming cut 9 bases from V and 1 base from J; bases unmatched to any gene: 5. Germline CDR1 reads LNHDA; CDR2 reads SQIVND (reference sequence). The CDR3 is 13 residues long. The CDR3 loop reads CASGQGQSYEQYF. CDR3 coding DNA: TGTGCCAGCGGACAGGGACAGTCCTACGAGCAGTACTTC. The entire variable domain, with the rest obtained from reference TRBV19 and TRBJ2-7, is as follows: DGGITQSPKYLFRKEGQNVTLSCEQNLNHDAMYWYRQDPGQGLRLIYYSQIVNDFQKGDIAEGYSVSREKKESFPLTVTSAQKNPTAFYLCASGQGQSYEQYFGPGTRLTVT.

This rearrangement joins TRBV6-2 or TRBV6-3 to TRBJ2-5; tentative D call: TRBD1 (6 bases). CDR3 length equals 15 residues. Germline assignment: CDR1 MNHEY and CDR2 SVGEGT. The V gene lost 2 bases and the J gene lost 4 bases, with 14 bases spanning the gap. The CDR3, as DNA: TGTGCCAGCAGTTACGGTCACAGGGTGGGAGAGACCCAGTACTTC. Translation: CASSYGHRVGETQYF.

This chain links TRBV19 with TRBJ2-6; D not resolved. The germline CDR1 and CDR2 sequences are LNHDA and SQIVND (reference sequence). Trimming removed 5 bases at V and 2 bases at J, with 7 bases between. There are 14 residues in the CDR3. The CDR3 loop is CASSPSAGANVLTF. DNA for the CDR3: TGTGCCAGTAGTCCCTCCGCTGGGGCCAACGTCCTGACTTTC.

The V gene is TRBV27, the J gene TRBJ2-1; possibly TRBD2 for D (5 bases). Between the trimmed V and J ends, which lost 3 bases and 7 bases, there was a span of 16 bases. Germline CDR1 MNHEY, CDR2 SMNVEV (reference sequence). This CDR3 comprises 15 residues. CDR3 bases: TGTGCCAGCAGTTTGGCGGGCCAATCGGGGAATGAGCAGTTCTTC. It encodes CASSLAGQSGNEQFF.

This clone was counted between two and nine times. This chain connects TRBV27 to TRBJ2-2, with TRBD2 identical over 11 bases. Unmatched junction bases numbered 7, after V lost 5 bases and J lost 5 bases. This CDR3 comprises 16 residues. Germline assignment: CDR1 MNHEY and CDR2 SMNVEV (reference sequence). CDR3 amino acids: CASSPLAGGGTGELFF. In DNA form, the CDR3 reads TGTGCCAGCAGTCCCCTAGCGGGGGGTGGTACCGGGGAGCTGTTTTTT.

The chain employs TRBV29-1 and TRBJ1-1, with a weak D call TRBD1 (6 bases). The length of the CDR3 is 14 residues. Germline CDR1 is SQVTM and CDR2 is ANQGSEA. The V and J ends lost 0 bases and 4 bases respectively, with 12 bases between them. The CDR3 spells CSVEEVQGITEAFF. CDR3 coding DNA: TGCAGCGTTGAAGAGGTACAGGGAATCACTGAAGCTTTCTTT.

The chain has TRBV7-2 and TRBJ2-4; 8 nucleotides line up with TRBD2. CDR1 is SGHTA, CDR2 FQGNSA, per germline. This CDR3 region has 16 residues. J was trimmed by 6 bases and V by 4 bases; bases with no gene match: 11. The CDR3 DNA reads as TGTGCCAGCAGCTCCCAACGGGGGGGTCGTCGAAACATTCAGTACTTC. It specifies CASSSQRGGRRNIQYF.

The rearrangement uses TRBV6-5 and TRBJ1-5, with TRBD1 matching 7 bases. The trim removed 6 bases at V and 7 bases at J, leaving 12 bases unmatched. Germline V lookup: CDR1 MNHEY, CDR2 SVGAGI. The CDR3 length is 15 residues. In DNA form, the CDR3 reads TGTGCCAGCAGCTCAAGACAGGGTTTGAAGCAGCCCCAGCATTTT. Residues: CASSSRQGLKQPQHF.

Only one count was recorded for this clone. The chain's CDR3 is CASSPGGTGSGANVLTF. CDR3 DNA sequence: TGTGCCAGCTCACCAGGGGGCACCGGCTCTGGGGCCAACGTCCTGACTTTC. This chain joins TRBV18 and TRBJ2-6; perhaps TRBD1 as D (6 bases). This CDR3 contains 17 residues. The V and J ends lost 2 bases and 0 bases respectively, with 11 bases between them. In germline, CDR1 is KGHSH, CDR2 LQKENI.

This chain joins TRBV6-5 and TRBJ2-1; 9 bases match TRBD1. The V gene's germline CDR1 is MNHEY and CDR2 SVGAGI. The CDR3 is made up of 14 amino acids. The V and J ends lost 5 bases and 6 bases, in that order; junction bases with no gene match: 5. CDR3 sequence: CASSTGQGRNEQFF. The CDR3 DNA sequence: TGTGCCAGCAGTACCGGACAGGGGCGCAATGAGCAGTTCTTC.

The V and J genes are TRBV7-2 and TRBJ2-2; 7 nucleotides match TRBD1. This CDR3 contains 17 residues. The trim removed 1 base at V and 2 bases at J, leaving 7 bases unmatched. The germline V gene encodes CDR1 SGHTA and CDR2 FQGNSA. The CDR3 DNA is TGTGCCAGCAGCTTAGGACCCAGGGGGTTAAACACCGGGGAGCTGTTTTTT. It specifies CASSLGPRGLNTGELFF.

The J gene is TRBJ2-7, the V gene TRBV3-1 (or the pseudogene TRBV3-2); possibly TRBD1 for D (5 bases). CDR1 and CDR2 from the germline V gene are LGHDT and YNNKEL (reference sequence). The V end lost 1 base, the J end lost 8 bases, and 12 bases lay between the germline ends. The CDR3 length is 13 residues. CDR3 in DNA: TGTGCCAGCAGCCAAGTTGGGCAGGGCAAGCAGTACTTC. Translated, it gives CASSQVGQGKQYF.

This clone was observed a single time. The V gene is TRBV11-2, the J gene TRBJ2-1; D gene unclear. The CDR3 runs to 15 residues. Germline CDR1 and CDR2: SGHAT and FQNNGV. V was trimmed by 11 bases and J by 2 bases, leaving 19 bases between them. CDR3: CAGSATRSPYNEQFF. The CDR3 nucleotides are TGTGCCGGAAGCGCTACGAGGTCTCCCTACAATGAGCAGTTCTTC.

The chain carries TRBV3-1 (or the pseudogene TRBV3-2) and TRBJ2-2; possibly TRBD2 for D (6 bases). This CDR3 has 16 residues. Germline V CDR1 and CDR2: LGHDT, YNNKEL (reference sequence). The V gene lost 5 bases and the J gene lost 6 bases, with 19 bases spanning the gap. The CDR3 region has the DNA TGTGCCAGCAGCTCCCAGCTAGCGAGAGATTCCGGGGAGCTGTTTTTT. Translated: CASSSQLARDSGELFF.

The V call is TRBV7-2, the J call TRBJ2-5; D is perhaps TRBD1 (6 bases). The CDR3 has 15 residues. Germline values: CDR1 SGHTA, CDR2 FQGNSA. V was cut by 1 base and J by 5 bases, with 14 bases left in between. The DNA of the CDR3 is TGTGCCAGCAGCTTAGTTCGCTGGGGGCTGGAGACCCAGTACTTC. This encodes CASSLVRWGLETQYF.

J is TRBJ1-6 and V is TRBV3-1 (or the pseudogene TRBV3-2), with a weak D call TRBD1 (6 bases). This CDR3 comprises 18 residues. V shed 1 base and J shed 6 bases, with 19 bases lying between them. The germline CDR1 and CDR2 sequences are LGHDT and YNNKEL (reference sequence). The CDR3 region is CASSQGPSLTGFNSPLHF. For the CDR3, the DNA is TGTGCCAGCAGCCAAGGTCCATCCCTGACAGGCTTTAATTCACCCCTCCACTTT.

This chain connects TRBV19 to TRBJ2-3, with TRBD2 identical over 10 bases. J lost 11 bases, V lost 5 bases, and 13 bases had no gene match. The CDR3 length is 15 residues. Germline assignment: CDR1 LNHDA and CDR2 SQIVND (reference sequence). The DNA for the CDR3 is TGTGCCAGTAGTCCTACTAGCGGGGCCACCAAAAAGCAGTATTTT. As protein: CASSPTSGATKKQYF.

The rearrangement joins TRBV10-3 to TRBJ1-2; D is possibly TRBD1 (5 bases). V was clipped by 3 bases and J by 1 base, with 9 bases between them. Germline V gene sequence: CDR1 ENHRY, CDR2 SYGVKD. CDR3 length: 14 residues. CDR3: CAISDRQINYGYTF. In DNA, the CDR3 is TGTGCCATCAGTGATCGACAGATTAACTATGGCTACACCTTC.

The gene calls are TRBV6-5 and TRBJ2-1; D remains unclear. This CDR3 spans 11 amino acids. The germline V gene encodes CDR1 MNHEY and CDR2 SVGAGI. V lost 2 bases to trimming and J lost 10 bases, with 6 bases between them. CDR3 amino acids: CASSYMEEQFF. The CDR3 nucleotides are TGTGCCAGCAGTTACATGGAGGAGCAGTTCTTC.

The J gene is TRBJ2-1, the V gene TRBV2, with 8 bases identical to TRBD1. The CDR3 length is 13 residues. V was pared by 5 bases and J by 6 bases, with 3 bases of the junction left unmatched. CDR1 and CDR2 (germline): SNHLY, FYNNEI. CDR3 sequence: CASSPDRVNEQFF. Written as DNA, the CDR3 is TGTGCCAGCAGTCCGGACAGGGTCAATGAGCAGTTCTTC.

The chain joins TRBV5-6 to TRBJ2-5, with D possibly TRBD1 on 6 matching bases. CDR1 and CDR2 from the germline V gene are SGHDT and YYEEEE. Between the trimmed V and J ends, which lost 7 bases and 7 bases, there was a span of 17 bases. The CDR3 length is 13 residues. CDR3 sequence: CASRTGQPGTQYF. The CDR3 region has the DNA TGTGCCAGCCGGACCGGACAGCCAGGGACCCAGTACTTC.

The chain uses TRBV10-3 and TRBJ2-3; 8 bases line up with TRBD2. Germline CDR1 and CDR2: ENHRY and SYGVKD. This CDR3 is 14 amino acids long. The junction had 2 bases not matched to a gene; V was cut back by 4 bases and J by 2 bases. CDR3 sequence: CAISGGGYTDTQYF. Here the CDR3 DNA reads TGTGCCATCAGTGGCGGGGGGTACACAGATACGCAGTATTTT.

The rearrangement uses TRBV7-6 and TRBJ2-1; D is perhaps TRBD1 (5 bases). V lost 7 bases and J lost 4, with 14 bases in between. The CDR3 sequence is 14 residues long. Germline values: CDR1 SGHVS, CDR2 FNYEAQ. CDR3 sequence: CASKKGQAYNEQFF. CDR3 bases: TGTGCCAGCAAAAAGGGGCAGGCTTACAATGAGCAGTTCTTC.

The rearrangement uses TRBV5-6 and TRBJ2-1; D uncertain. V lost 5 bases, J lost 4 bases, and 7 bases lay in between. The germline gives CDR1 SGHDT, CDR2 YYEEEE. The length of the CDR3 is 12 residues. The CDR3 DNA is TGTGCCAGCAGGCAGGCATACAATGAGCAGTTCTTC. Protein: CASRQAYNEQFF.

The chain has TRBV19 and TRBJ1-1; 9 nucleotides match TRBD1. Germline V gene sequence: CDR1 LNHDA, CDR2 SQIVND (reference sequence). V trimming: 2 bases; J trimming: 5 bases; junction bases outside the gene matches: 9. The CDR3 is 16 amino acids. CDR3 sequence: CASSIRTGALRTEAFF. CDR3 nucleotide sequence: TGTGCCAGTAGTATAAGGACAGGGGCCCTGAGGACTGAAGCTTTCTTT.

This chain joins TRBV11-3 and TRBJ2-7; TRBD2 agrees at 9 bases. This CDR3 comprises 16 residues. With V trimmed by 5 bases and J by 5 bases, 13 bases remained unmatched. From germline, CDR1 is SGHNT and CDR2 YENEEA. CDR3 DNA sequence: TGTGCCAGCAGCCCGCTCGGTGGCGGGAGGGCCCACGAGCAGTACTTC. This gives the protein CASSPLGGGRAHEQYF.

This clone was counted only a few times. This chain connects TRBV5-1 to TRBJ2-2; TRBD2 aligns across 15 bases. The CDR3 length is 20 residues. V lost 3 bases to trimming and J lost 0 bases; unmatched junction nucleotides: 9. CDR1 and CDR2 from the germline V gene are SGHRS and YFSETQ. In nucleotides, the CDR3 is TGCGCCAGCAGCTCTACCTCGGGACTAGCGGGGGGACCGAACACCGGGGAGCTGTTTTTT. This codes for CASSSTSGLAGGPNTGELFF.